Listed here are 2 T cell receptor beta chains from one sample, sequenced in a study of shared clonotypes between healthy human individuals. Measured with immunoSEQ multiplex PCR; TCRdb has only the in-frame clones, and not every one. The repertoire consists of some 690,000 clones, with roughly 91% occurring once and the leading ten covering roughly 36%. Sequences were obtained from memory CD8+ T cells from PBMCs. The subset here: CD45RO+ cells pooled with CCR7-negative TemRA cells. The receptors stem from a man younger than 35 in good health. Some clones in this sample may be carry-over from other donors' samples.

The rearrangement joins TRBV29-1 to TRBJ1-2, with a weak D call TRBD1 (6 bases). Germline CDR1 reads SQVTM; CDR2 reads ANQGSEA. Trimming took off 3 bases at V and 2 bases at J, with 16 bases between the two ends. The CDR3 length is 15 residues. CDR3 in DNA: TGCAGCGTTGACCCTTGGACAGAAGGAAACTATGGCTACACCTTC. Translated: CSVDPWTEGNYGYTF.

The J gene is TRBJ2-7, the V gene TRBV11-2; maybe TRBD2 (6 bases). From germline, CDR1 is SGHAT and CDR2 FQNNGV. The CDR3 is 15 amino acids. Trimming left V 4 bases short and J 3 bases short, with 16 bases between. The CDR3 protein is CASSSRGNDYYEQYF. The CDR3 DNA reads as TGTGCCAGCAGCTCCCGGGGGAATGACTACTACGAGCAGTACTTC.